The 2 T cell receptor beta chains below come from one sample, sequenced in a study of blood T cell repertoires in COVID-19. Here immunoSEQ multiplex PCR was the method, and the copy in TCRdb shows in-frame clones only, minus some. Of roughly 250,000 clones detected, around 91% appear once; the ten largest clones hold under 3%. Sequencing input: PBMCs or T cells enriched from blood (not recorded which). These receptor sequences come from a woman aged 18-29 years who had recovered from COVID-19.

The CDR3 loop reads CASSDLLGTTLNTGELFF. The DNA for the CDR3 is TGTGCCAGCAGCGACCTCCTCGGGACTACCCTAAACACCGGGGAGCTGTTTTTT. This rearrangement joins TRBV3-1 (or the pseudogene TRBV3-2) to TRBJ2-2; 7 nucleotides align to TRBD2. There are 18 residues in the CDR3. After removal of 5 bases from V and 2 bases from J, the junction contained 14 bases not matched to a gene. Per the germline V gene, CDR1 is LGHDT and CDR2 is YNNKEL (reference sequence).

The chain couples TRBV7-2 to TRBJ1-1; D might be TRBD1 (6 bases). From germline, CDR1 is SGHTA and CDR2 FQGNSA. The CDR3 sequence is 13 residues long. The V end lost 5 bases, the J end lost 10 bases, and 17 bases lay between the germline ends. CDR3 coding DNA: TGTGCCAGCAGCCAACAACAGGGTTTTGGAGCTTTCTTT. It yields the protein CASSQQQGFGAFF. The whole variable domain, filled in from reference TRBV7-2 and TRBJ1-1, reads GAGVSQSPSNKVTEKGKDVELRCDPISGHTALYWYRQSLGQGLEFLIYFQGNSAPDKSGLPSDRFSAERTGGSVSTLTIQRTQQEDSAVYLCASSQQQGFGAFFGQGTRLTVV.